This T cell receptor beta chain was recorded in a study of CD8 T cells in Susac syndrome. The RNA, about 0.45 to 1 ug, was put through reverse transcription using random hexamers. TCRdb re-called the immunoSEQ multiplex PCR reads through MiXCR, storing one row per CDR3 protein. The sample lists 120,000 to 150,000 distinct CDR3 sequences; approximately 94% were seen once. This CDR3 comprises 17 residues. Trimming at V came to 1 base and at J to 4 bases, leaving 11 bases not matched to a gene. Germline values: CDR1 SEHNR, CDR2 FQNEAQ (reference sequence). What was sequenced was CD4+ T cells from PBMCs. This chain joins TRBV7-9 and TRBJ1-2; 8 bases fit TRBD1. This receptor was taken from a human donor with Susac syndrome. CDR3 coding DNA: TGTGCCAGCAGCTTAGAGGGAGACAGGGGCCTACTCTATGGCTACACCTTC. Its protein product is CASSLEGDRGLLYGYTF.